This T cell receptor beta chain was profiled in a study of blood T cell repertoires in COVID-19. TCRdb's copy holds only in-frame clones and misses some; the assay was immunoSEQ multiplex PCR. The sample shows 150,000 to 160,000 clones, around 83% of them seen only once. The length of the CDR3 is 14 residues. V lost 5 bases to trimming and J lost 3 bases, with 11 bases between them. Germline lookup yields CDR1 MGHDK and CDR2 SYGVNS. The chain has TRBV25-1 and TRBJ1-3; no firm D call. The sequenced material came from peripheral blood. This sequence originates from a woman aged 55-70 years with COVID-19, enrolled during active disease. The CDR3: CASSRRGDGNTIYF. The CDR3 DNA reads TGTGCCAGCAGTCGCCGGGGAGATGGAAACACCATATATTTT.